The clone carrying this T cell receptor (beta chain) has a handful of counts. These data come from a study of T-cell reconstitution after alpha-beta-depleted transplantation in children. Preparation of the TCRbeta library was carried out with unique molecular identifiers. A single record per CDR3 protein comes from TCRdb applying MiXCR to the PCR reads. The sample yields 40,000 to 60,000 distinct CDR3 sequences, nearly 9.5% seen once. CDR3 length: 15 amino acids. CDR1 is MNHEY, CDR2 SMNVEV, per germline (reference sequence). V dropped 5 bases and J dropped 8; count of bases not matched to a gene: 14. This TCR came from a male patient between 2 and 10 years old who had a stem cell transplant for chronic granulomatous disease, so the T cells may come from the graft donor. Here the sequenced sample was PBMCs, mostly from graft donor cells, taken 60 days after TCRalphabeta/CD19-depleted stem cell transplant. The J gene is TRBJ1-2, the V gene TRBV27, with 7 bases that match TRBD1. As DNA, the CDR3 is TGTGCCAGCAGTCACACCCCCGGACAGGCCATAGGCTACACCTTC. This translates into CASSHTPGQAIGYTF.